This T cell receptor beta chain was captured in a study of PD-L1 blockade in urothelial cancer (dated by TCRdb to 2016 to 2017). As for the study more broadly: All patients started therapy at some point between 2014 and 2016 and received atezolizumab 1,200 mg intravenously every 3 weeks. An ECOG performance status of 0 or 1 was recorded for the patients, and 0 to 3 prior chemotherapy regimens had been received by the patients. Pretreatment tumor samples, along with matched peripheral blood serially collected before and after atezolizumab treatment, were subjected to TCR sequencing. The study, an exploratory multi-omic analysis, examined somatic, immune and clinical correlates of response to PD-L1 blockade with atezolizumab in urothelial cancer. A median of roughly 140,000 T cells and approximately 86,000 unique TCRs was obtained from blood samples, and a median clonality of 0.080 was observed. Blood samples were analyzed at 3 weeks after treatment start (second dose) and at 6 weeks after treatment start. Pretreatment blood TCR-seq was available for 30 or so patients, at least one posttreatment blood collection was obtained for 24 patients, and tumor TCR-seq was available for 24 patients. About 90% of the roughly 29 patients were identified as males with urothelial cancer of bladder origin, and a prior smoking history was reported by 18 of 29 patients. Durable clinical benefit meant progression-free survival longer than 6 months, and TCR features were also tested against progression-free and overall survival. In the same patients, whole exome sequencing and RNA sequencing of pretreatment tumors were performed in addition to TCR sequencing. Several patients reached durable clinical benefit, while 20 or so patients did not. Summary of the overall study and its limitations: Greater expansion of tumor-associated TCR clones in peripheral blood 3 weeks after the start of treatment was observed in patients with durable benefit (n of about 20, p = 0.022). A pretreatment peripheral blood TCR clonality below the median was linked to improved progression-free and overall survival. Small sample size (n of about 30) and many exploratory analyses mean the results are intended to be hypothesis-generating.

Trimming removed 4 bases from V and 5 bases from J, leaving 11 bases between the germline ends. The CDR3 contains 13 residues, cysteine and phenylalanine counted. This entry keeps only the CDR3 DNA: 39 bases, framed from base 1. Reading the germline V gene gives CDR1 SGHRS and CDR2 YFSETQ. As regards this clone: Its antigen is still unknown. No much larger clone exists at a distance of one base, and base qualities are not known.

The time point label, read with the paper, signifies: pretreatment peripheral blood. A cohort of 25 to 30 patients with locally advanced or metastatic urothelial carcinoma, treated at Memorial Sloan Kettering on a trial protocol, was included. Peripheral blood mononuclear cells were collected pretreatment and during treatment, at between 1 and 8 total time points per patient. The Qiagen DNeasy Blood extraction kit was used to purify genomic DNA from total PBMCs and tumor samples. PBMCs were collected pretreatment and during treatment, and were isolated and stored as previously described. Each PCR received spiked-in synthetic TCR analog templates so that absolute template abundance could be estimated from read counts. TCRbeta CDR3 regions were amplified from genomic DNA with bias-controlled V and J gene primers using the immunoSEQ assay. Sequencing of rearranged TCRbeta segments was performed at approximately 20X coverage. As for how the authors treated the data: Clustering was used to correct sequencing errors, and CDR3s were annotated against IMGT to assign V, D and J genes. Downstream analyses used only productive TCRbeta rearrangements and left out out-of-frame or stop-codon sequences. To compute clonality, Shannon entropy was normalized by the log of the number of unique productive sequences and then subtracted from one. Fisher's exact test with Benjamini-Hochberg correction, using a cutoff of adjusted p below 0.01, was how clones that differed between time points or between blood and tumor were identified. Sourced from immuneACCESS, this table was stored by TCRdb with only in-frame sequences that have V and J called. A share of the clones is absent; for the studies checked, an unresolved V gene accounts for under half, and the remainder has no known explanation. That table gives V, J and clone size, and the DNA gave D and trimming. This sample gives about 70,000 clones in total; 85% to 90% of them show up just once. Approximately 4.5% of the sample comes from the top ten.

The rearranged segments are TRBV5-1 and TRBJ2-3, with the D gene call left open. This material consisted of PBMCs, taken around atezolizumab (anti-PD-L1) treatment. The receptor was isolated from a man between 65 and 85 years old with urothelial cancer. Read as DNA, the sequence is TGCGCCAGCAGCAACCCCCCCAGAGATACGCAGTATTTT. Translated, it reads CASSNPPRDTQYF.